These T cell receptor beta chains were read from a single sample in a study of T cell responses to AZD1222 COVID-19 vaccine. Here immunoSEQ multiplex PCR was the method, and the copy in TCRdb shows in-frame clones only, minus some. The top ten clones hold approximately 2.4% of a sample with under 150,000 clones, less than 90% of them seen once. The source was peripheral blood, collected on day 0 of AZD1222 vaccination. The source is an adult in good health. CDR3s include the opening cysteine and the closing phenylalanine or tryptophan. A D gene is named only where the DNA matches it firmly. Clone size appears in some rows only: once, few, many, or a class for an expanded clone.

v_gene	d_gene	abundance	j_gene	CDR3nt	CDR3aa
TRBV5-1	TRBD1	.	TRBJ2-2	TGCGCCAGCAGCTTGGGAGGACAGGGGATTTCCGGGGAGCTGTTTTTT	CASSLGGQGISGELFF
TRBV5-4	TRBD2	.	TRBJ2-5	TGTGCCAGCACTCTAGCGGGAGGAGGTACCCAGTACTTC	CASTLAGGGTQYF
TRBV25-1	TRBD2	.	TRBJ2-1	TGTGCCAGCAGTACCAGCGGGAGGGTCTCCTACAATGAGCAGTTCTTC	CASSTSGRVSYNEQFF
TRBV9	TRBD1	.	TRBJ1-2	TGTGCCAGCAGCGTAGCCAGAGACAGGGAACATGGCTACACCTTC	CASSVARDREHGYTF
TRBV29-1	.	.	TRBJ2-1	TGCAGCGTTGTCGTATTTGGCGGAGGCTCCTACAATGAGCAGTTCTTC	CSVVVFGGGSYNEQFF
TRBV9	.	.	TRBJ1-6	TGTGCCAGCAGCGCACAGGGTGAACCCCTCCACTTT	CASSAQGEPLHF
TRBV18	TRBD1	.	TRBJ1-5	TGTGCCAGCTCTCTAGACAGGGGCAATCAGCCCCAGCATTTT	CASSLDRGNQPQHF
TRBV27	.	.	TRBJ1-1	TGTGCCAGCAGTTTATGGGGGGGAGCTGAAGCTTTCTTT	CASSLWGGAEAFF
TRBV5-1	.	.	TRBJ1-2	TGCGCCAGCAGCTTGGCACCCGGGGACTTTAACTATGGCTACACCTTC	CASSLAPGDFNYGYTF
TRBV6-4	.	.	TRBJ2-2	TGTGCCAGCAGTGCCACCCGACAGTCCGGGGAGCTGTTTTTT	CASSATRQSGELFF
TRBV28	TRBD1	.	TRBJ2-7	TGTGCCAGCAGTTCCACAGGGGCCGCAATTTACGAGCAGTACTTC	CASSSTGAAIYEQYF
TRBV24-1	TRBD2	.	TRBJ2-1	TGTGCCACCAGTCTAGCGGGGTCCTCCTACAATGAGCAGTTCTTC	CATSLAGSSYNEQFF
TRBV5-1	.	.	TRBJ1-2	TGCGCCAGCAGCGGAGGGTACTATGGCTACACCTTC	CASSGGYYGYTF
TRBV5-1	.	.	TRBJ2-7	TGCGCCAGCAACATTCCGGGACACTGGGGCGAGCAGTACTTC	CASNIPGHWGEQYF
TRBV18	TRBD2	.	TRBJ2-3	TGTGCCAGCTCACCCTTACCGGGACTAGCGGGCCCTACAGATACGCAGTATTTT	CASSPLPGLAGPTDTQYF
TRBV27	.	.	TRBJ1-2	TGTGCCAGCAGTTTGGCCGGGACCTCGCGAAGGGGCTACACCTTC	CASSLAGTSRRGYTF
TRBV5-4	TRBD2	.	TRBJ2-7	TGTGCCAGCAGCCCCCTTCCTCTAGGGGAGGGCGAGCAGTACTTC	CASSPLPLGEGEQYF
TRBV7-2	.	.	TRBJ2-3	TGTGCCAGCAGCTTAGCCCGAAATACGCAGTATTTT	CASSLARNTQYF
TRBV6-5	TRBD1	.	TRBJ1-5	TGTGCCAGCAGTCATGGACAGGGGAGTCAGCCCCAGCATTTT	CASSHGQGSQPQHF
TRBV18	.	.	TRBJ1-1	TGTGCCAGCTCACCAGGACAGCGTGAAGCTTTCTTT	CASSPGQREAFF
TRBV5-1	.	.	TRBJ2-3	TGCGCCAGCAGCCCGGGACCAAGTAGTCGTGGCACAGATACGCAGTATTTT	CASSPGPSSRGTDTQYF
TRBV10-1	TRBD1	once	TRBJ2-3	TGCGCCAGCAGGGTACAGGGGCCCACAGATACGCAGTATTTT	CASRVQGPTDTQYF
TRBV10-3	.	.	TRBJ2-1	TGTGCCATCAGAGAATCCTACAATGAGCAGTTCTTC	CAIRESYNEQFF
TRBV28	.	.	TRBJ1-5	TGTGCCAGCAGTTTATTAGGGGATCAGCCCCAGCATTTT	CASSLLGDQPQHF
TRBV4-1	.	once	TRBJ2-7	TGCGCCAGCAGCCCCGGGTGGGGCCGGGACGAGCAGTACTTC	CASSPGWGRDEQYF
TRBV5-4	TRBD1	.	TRBJ1-2	TGTGCCAGCAGCTTAGGGGGCGGTTATGGCTACACCTTC	CASSLGGGYGYTF
TRBV30	.	.	TRBJ2-2	TGTGCCTGCCAAACGACCCATAACACCGGGGAGCTGTTTTTT	CACQTTHNTGELFF
TRBV3-1/TRBV3-2	TRBD2	.	TRBJ2-5	TGTGCCAGCAGCGCCTCGACTAGCAGAGAGACCCAGTACTTC	CASSASTSRETQYF
TRBV5-4	TRBD1	.	TRBJ1-1	TGTGCCAGCAGGAGAGAGGGGGCGAACACTGAAGCTTTCTTT	CASRREGANTEAFF
TRBV5-4	TRBD1	.	TRBJ1-2	TGTGCCAGCAGCACGGGACAGGTGGTTGGCTACACCTTC	CASSTGQVVGYTF
TRBV7-6	TRBD1	.	TRBJ1-1	TGTGCCAGCAGACCCATTAACAGGGGAATTGGCACTGAAGCTTTCTTT	CASRPINRGIGTEAFF